Listed here is a single T cell receptor (beta chain). What it binds is unknown. Germline loops: CDR1 SQVTM, CDR2 ANQGSEA. V lost 1 base, J lost 2 bases, and 18 bases lay in between. This CDR3 region has 18 residues. This entry is derived from a study of long-term antiretroviral therapy in people with HIV. About the research overall: It was about a decade before the 2015 immediate-ART recommendation that the earliest samples were taken.

They ran version v3.0 of the immunoSEQ assay at survey level. The sequencing target was about 35,000-55,000 T-cell genomes per sample. Measured with immunoSEQ multiplex PCR; TCRdb has only the in-frame clones, and not every one. Here the sample spans fewer than 30,000 clones, about 82% being singletons. Study results and limitations: ART adherence, viral resistance and therapy changes went unrecorded.

The gene calls are TRBV29-1 and TRBJ2-6; D tentatively fits TRBD1 or TRBD2 (5 bases each). Sequenced material: unsorted PBMCs, taken 0.8 years after starting antiretroviral therapy. The clonotype originates from a woman in her twenties or thirties with HIV. The chain's CDR3 is CSVEGQEFGATGANVLTF. CDR3 coding DNA: TGCAGCGTTGAAGGTCAGGAGTTCGGGGCAACTGGGGCCAACGTCCTGACTTTC. Looking up the rest from reference TRBV29-1 and TRBJ2-6 gives the full variable domain: SAVISQKPSRDICQRGTSLTIQCQVDSQVTMMFWYRQQPGQSLTLIATANQGSEATYESGFVIDKFPISRPNLTFSTLTVSNMSPEDSSIYLCSVEGQEFGATGANVLTFGAGSRLTVL.